Following are 31 T cell receptor beta chains from one sample sequenced in a study of graft-versus-host responses after intestinal transplantation. Sequencing was performed with immunoSEQ multiplex PCR; in TCRdb, only in-frame clones are kept and a portion is missing. The sample comprises around 96,000 clones, around 90% of which are singletons, and around 0.15% rests with the top ten. No antigen has been identified for these receptors. The material sequenced was unstimulated CD4+ T cells sorted from spleen or lymph node cells, taken before intestinal transplant. These TCRs come from a human donor who received an intestinal transplant.

This rearrangement joins TRBV4-3 to TRBJ2-3; weak D call: TRBD1 (5 bases). V lost 0 bases to trimming and J lost 0 bases, with 16 bases between them. CDR1 and CDR2 (germline): LGHNA, YSLEER. The CDR3 is 18 amino acids. In nucleotides, the CDR3 is TGCGCCAGCAGCCAAGATATCCGGGCTTGGACAAGCACAGATACGCAGTATTTT. This sequence encodes CASSQDIRAWTSTDTQYF.

This clone was observed once. The chain recombines TRBV5-6 with TRBJ1-1; perhaps TRBD1 as D (5 bases). The CDR3 has 15 residues. The germline gives CDR1 SGHDT, CDR2 YYEEEE. Between the trimmed V and J ends, which lost 0 bases and 4 bases, there was a span of 13 bases. The CDR3 reads CASSLDPQGGTEAFF. CDR3 nucleotide sequence: TGTGCCAGCAGCTTGGACCCGCAGGGAGGCACTGAAGCTTTCTTT. Full variable domain (rest looked up from reference TRBV5-6 and TRBJ1-1): DAGVTQSPTHLIKTRGQQVTLRCSPKSGHDTVSWYQQALGQGPQFIFQYYEEEERQRGNFPDRFSGHQFPNYSSELNVNALLLGDSALYLCASSLDPQGGTEAFFGQGTRLTVV.

This rearrangement joins TRBV4-1 to TRBJ2-5, with D perhaps TRBD1 (5 bases). CDR3 length: 16 amino acids. The V gene lost 0 bases and the J gene lost 5 bases, with 16 bases spanning the gap. Germline lookup yields CDR1 MGHRA and CDR2 YSYEKL. The CDR3 protein is CASSQDQGIVAETQYF. Written as DNA, the CDR3 is TGCGCCAGCAGCCAAGATCAGGGTATTGTCGCGGAGACCCAGTACTTC.

V and J are TRBV7-9 and TRBJ1-1, with TRBD1 matching 9 bases. CDR1 is SEHNR, CDR2 FQNEAQ, per germline (reference sequence). V trimming: 5 bases; J trimming: 11 bases; junction bases outside the gene matches: 9. The CDR3 is 13 residues long. CDR3 loop: CASSARDRAPAFF. The CDR3 nucleotides are TGTGCCAGCAGCGCCCGGGACAGGGCCCCCGCTTTCTTT. Together with reference TRBV7-9 and TRBJ1-1, the CDR3 gives the full variable domain: DTGVSQNPRHKITKRGQNVTFRCDPISEHNRLYWYRQTLGQGPEFLTYFQNEAQLEKSRLLSDRFSAERPKGSFSTLEIQRTEQGDSAMYLCASSARDRAPAFFGQGTRLTVV.

The chain links TRBV5-1 to TRBJ2-7, with D possibly being TRBD1 (6 bases). The V end lost 0 bases, the J end lost 7 bases, and 26 bases lay between the germline ends. The CDR3 totals 18 residues. CDR1 is SGHRS, CDR2 YFSETQ, per germline. The CDR3 nucleotides are TGCGCCAGCAGCTTGGATGGGACACGTAATCTCGTCCGTCGGGAGCAGTACTTC. Protein sequence: CASSLDGTRNLVRREQYF.

This clone was observed once. V gene TRBV7-3 combines with J gene TRBJ2-2; tentatively, D is TRBD2 (6 bases). Germline assignment: CDR1 SGHTA and CDR2 FQGTGA. This CDR3 contains 14 residues. The V end was cut by 5 bases, the J end by 2 bases, with 9 bases between. CDR3 amino acids: CASSDGGNTGELFF. CDR3 DNA sequence: TGTGCCAGCAGCGACGGGGGAAACACCGGGGAGCTGTTTTTT.

The chain has TRBV4-2 and TRBJ2-2, with a tentative D call TRBD1 (5 bases). CDR1 and CDR2 from the germline V gene are LGHNA and YNFKEQ. The length of the CDR3 is 17 residues. V was trimmed by 0 bases and J by 0 bases, leaving 11 bases between them. DNA of the CDR3: TGTGCCAGCAGCCAAGACGGTAGGGGCGCGAACACCGGGGAGCTGTTTTTT. Translated: CASSQDGRGANTGELFF.

V is TRBV5-1 and J is TRBJ2-7, with D possibly matching TRBD1 (6 bases). CDR1 and CDR2 from the germline V gene are SGHRS and YFSETQ. This CDR3 contains 12 residues. V was cut by 4 bases and J by 5 bases, with 10 bases left in between. CDR3 bases: TGCGCCAGCAGCAACAGGGTTCACGAGCAGTACTTC. Translation: CASSNRVHEQYF.

This clone was counted once. V gene TRBV4-1 combines with J gene TRBJ2-5; D is possibly TRBD1 (6 bases). The CDR3 loop spans 13 amino acids. Germline assignment: CDR1 MGHRA and CDR2 YSYEKL. Trimming took off 6 bases at V and 4 bases at J, with 12 bases between the two ends. The DNA for the CDR3 is TGCGCCAGCAGTTATACAGGGCTAGAGACCCAGTACTTC. As protein: CASSYTGLETQYF.

The V and J genes are TRBV19 and TRBJ2-5; the match to TRBD1 covers 8 bases. Germline V gene data show CDR1 as LNHDA and CDR2 as SQIVND (reference sequence). This CDR3 is 16 amino acids long. V lost 1 base, J lost 1 base, and 5 bases stayed unmatched. CDR3 sequence reads: CASSIVPGGGQETQYF. The CDR3 DNA follows: TGTGCCAGTAGTATAGTGCCAGGGGGCGGCCAAGAGACCCAGTACTTC.

This clone was observed a handful of times. V usage is TRBV5-4 and J usage is TRBJ1-6; 7 bases line up with TRBD1. CDR1 SGHNT and CDR2 YYREEE come from the germline V gene (reference sequence). The CDR3 has 14 amino acids. The junction had 5 bases not matched to a gene; V was cut back by 4 bases and J by 7 bases. This CDR3 is CASSRRDSNSPLHF. As DNA, the CDR3 is TGTGCCAGCAGCCGACGGGACAGCAATTCACCCCTCCACTTT.

As concerns this clone: The conserved final phenylalanine or tryptophan is absent from the CDR3, which likely points to a read error. The chain couples TRBV27 to TRBJ1-5; D not certain. V was trimmed by 5 bases and J by 7 bases, leaving 15 bases between them. This CDR3 comprises 14 residues. Germline CDR1 reads MNHEY; CDR2 reads SMNVEV (reference sequence). CDR3 nucleotide sequence: TGTGCCAGCAGTATAAGAGGGTTAGGGCAGCCCCAGCATTCT. This gives the protein CASSIRGLGQPQHS.

The rearrangement uses TRBV12-5 and TRBJ2-1, with 7 bases fitting TRBD2. The germline V gene encodes CDR1 LGHNT and CDR2 FRNRAP. The CDR3 covers 16 residues. Unmatched junction bases numbered 6, after V lost 3 bases and J lost 1 base. CDR3 DNA sequence: TGTGCTAGTGGTTTAGGACTAGTGGCTTCCTACAATGAGCAGTTCTTC. Its translation: CASGLGLVASYNEQFF.

The chain employs TRBV2 and TRBJ1-4; no clear D. Germline CDR1 is SNHLY and CDR2 is FYNNEI. CDR3 length equals 15 residues. The V gene lost 1 base and the J gene lost 0 bases, with 6 bases spanning the gap. Here the CDR3 DNA reads TGTGCCAGCAGTGAAGAGAGGGCAACTAATGAAAAACTGTTTTTT. Its translation: CASSEERATNEKLFF.

In this sample, this clone turned up once. V gene TRBV10-3 combines with J gene TRBJ2-1, with 8 bases fitting TRBD2. Germline-derived CDR1 and CDR2 are ENHRY and SYGVKD. Unmatched junction bases numbered 12, after V lost 10 bases and J lost 1 base. CDR3 length: 16 amino acids. For the CDR3, the DNA is TGTGCCACCCGGGGGGGCGGTCTTCTGTCCTACAATGAGCAGTTCTTC. Amino acid sequence: CATRGGGLLSYNEQFF.

This clone showed up just once. J is TRBJ2-3 and V is TRBV4-1, with 9 bases fitting TRBD2. With 0 bases clipped from V and 4 bases from J, the junction kept 8 bases outside the gene matches. The CDR3 is 17 residues long. Per germline, CDR1 MGHRA and CDR2 YSYEKL. The CDR3 loop reads CASSQDRTGGGADTQYF. The CDR3 DNA reads TGCGCCAGCAGCCAAGATCGAACGGGCGGGGGGGCAGATACGCAGTATTTT.

The rearrangement joins TRBV6-5 to TRBJ2-1; 8 bases fit TRBD1. V shed 5 bases and J 4 bases; nucleotides not matched to a gene: 7. Germline CDR1 and CDR2: MNHEY and SVGAGI. This CDR3 spans 15 amino acids. CDR3 sequence: CASSTPRGQYNEQFF. The CDR3 DNA reads as TGTGCCAGCAGTACCCCCAGGGGGCAGTACAATGAGCAGTTCTTC.

The genes are TRBV4-2 and TRBJ2-5; perhaps TRBD2 as D (5 bases). The germline V gene has CDR1 LGHNA and CDR2 YNFKEQ. V shed 3 bases and J shed 4 bases, with 18 bases lying between them. The CDR3 is 16 amino acids. CDR3 nucleotides: TGTGCCAGCAGCCAGCGTTCGGGGTACATTGGAGAGACCCAGTACTTC. Its protein is CASSQRSGYIGETQYF.

The chain joins TRBV5-1 to TRBJ2-3; 10 bases line up with TRBD2. V dropped 1 base and J dropped 4; count of bases not matched to a gene: 6. Germline CDR1 is SGHRS and CDR2 is YFSETQ. This CDR3 spans 16 amino acids. The CDR3: CASSLLAGGRADTQYF. The CDR3 DNA follows: TGCGCCAGCAGCTTGTTAGCGGGGGGTAGGGCAGATACGCAGTATTTT.

The V and J genes are TRBV5-1 and TRBJ2-5; 14 nucleotides align to TRBD2. This CDR3 spans 20 amino acids. After removal of 0 bases from V and 0 bases from J, the junction contained 10 bases not matched to a gene. CDR1 and CDR2 (germline): SGHRS, YFSETQ. CDR3 amino acids: CASSLEQRRGLAGDQETQYF. The CDR3 nucleotides read TGCGCCAGCAGCTTGGAGCAGCGGAGGGGACTAGCGGGGGACCAAGAGACCCAGTACTTC.

This chain connects TRBV5-6 to TRBJ1-6; 9 nucleotides line up with TRBD1. CDR1 is SGHDT, CDR2 YYEEEE, per germline. The CDR3 runs to 15 residues. With V trimmed by 2 bases and J by 10 bases, 7 bases remained unmatched. The DNA of the CDR3 is TGTGCCAGCAGCTTTTGGGACAGGGCTTCCTCACCCCTCCACTTT. Translating gives CASSFWDRASSPLHF.

The rearrangement joins TRBV14 to TRBJ1-1, with a weak D call TRBD1 (5 bases). This CDR3 has 16 residues. From germline, CDR1 is SGHDN and CDR2 FVKESK. The V and J ends lost 4 bases and 3 bases respectively, with 18 bases between them. The CDR3 region is CASSRSAGHFDTEAFF. For the CDR3, the DNA is TGTGCCAGCAGCCGTTCGGCAGGGCATTTTGACACTGAAGCTTTCTTT.

The chain couples TRBV6-1 to TRBJ1-4; maybe TRBD1 (5 bases). The V and J ends lost 1 base and 0 bases respectively, with 9 bases between them. The CDR3 is made up of 16 amino acids. Germline assignment: CDR1 MNHNS and CDR2 SASEGT. The CDR3 sequence: CASSEGLGPTNEKLFF. In DNA, the CDR3 is TGTGCCAGCAGTGAAGGTTTGGGGCCAACTAATGAAAAACTGTTTTTT.

The chain is built from TRBV4-3 and TRBJ1-2, with D perhaps TRBD1 (5 bases). The CDR3 is 15 amino acids. Trimming shortened V by 4 bases and J by 5 bases, and 17 bases separated the two germline ends. Germline CDR1 and CDR2: LGHNA and YSLEER. CDR3 region: CASSPAIGEGYGYTF. CDR3 coding DNA: TGCGCCAGCAGCCCGGCAATAGGGGAAGGATATGGCTACACCTTC.

The chain recombines TRBV9 with TRBJ2-1; D is possibly TRBD2 (6 bases). From germline, CDR1 is SGDLS and CDR2 YYNGEE. The CDR3 extends over 15 amino acids. V was cut by 0 bases and J by 2 bases, with 9 bases left in between. DNA for the CDR3: TGTGCCAGCAGCGTAGCTGGCGGGACCTACAATGAGCAGTTCTTC. Protein sequence: CASSVAGGTYNEQFF.

The rearrangement links TRBV9 to TRBJ1-5; 7 nucleotides line up with TRBD1. Unmatched junction bases numbered 1, after V lost 3 bases and J lost 1 base. The CDR3 covers 14 residues. The germline V gene has CDR1 SGDLS and CDR2 YYNGEE. The CDR3: CASSATGSNQPQHF. CDR3 nucleotides: TGTGCCAGCAGCGCGACAGGGAGCAATCAGCCCCAGCATTTT. The variable domain in full, with the rest retrieved from reference TRBV9 and TRBJ1-5, is DSGVTQTPKHLITATGQRVTLRCSPRSGDLSVYWYQQSLDQGLQFLIQYYNGEERAKGNILERFSAQQFPDLHSELNLSSLELGDSALYFCASSATGSNQPQHFGDGTRLSIL.

The V gene is TRBV28, the J gene TRBJ2-7, with 7 positions matching TRBD1. The CDR3 spans 14 residues. V was pared by 6 bases and J by 3 bases, with 8 bases of the junction left unmatched. Germline CDR1 MDHEN, CDR2 SYDVKM. For the CDR3, the DNA is TGTGCCAGCAGAAAACCGGGACAGATCTACGAGCAGTACTTC. Amino acids: CASRKPGQIYEQYF.

The chain uses TRBV30 and TRBJ2-3; 8 positions match TRBD2. Germline values: CDR1 GTSNPN, CDR2 SVGIG (reference sequence). Trimming removed 3 bases from V and 2 bases from J; junction bases left unmatched: 7. This CDR3 has 15 amino acids. The CDR3 reads CAWSELAASTDTQYF. The CDR3 region has the DNA TGTGCCTGGAGCGAACTAGCGGCCTCCACAGATACGCAGTATTTT.

The rearrangement uses TRBV9 and TRBJ2-6; D gene unclear. Looked up from germline, CDR1 is SGDLS and CDR2 is YYNGEE. CDR3 length equals 16 residues. V shed 6 bases and J shed 0 bases, with 13 bases lying between them. The CDR3 loop is CASTRWASSGANVLTF. The CDR3 DNA sequence: TGTGCCAGCACGCGTTGGGCCAGCTCTGGGGCCAACGTCCTGACTTTC.

The V gene is TRBV30, the J gene TRBJ1-1, with D perhaps matching TRBD1 (5 bases). This CDR3 is 13 amino acids long. Trimming pared 3 bases from V and 4 bases from J, leaving 12 bases between. CDR1 is GTSNPN and CDR2 is SVGIG in the germline V gene (reference sequence). The CDR3 reads CAWRRDRVTEAFF. The CDR3 DNA follows: TGTGCCTGGAGACGAGACAGAGTCACTGAAGCTTTCTTT.

The chain couples TRBV5-1 to TRBJ2-7; maybe TRBD1 (5 bases). This CDR3 is built from 17 residues. V lost 3 bases to trimming and J lost 0 bases, with 19 bases between them. From germline, CDR1 is SGHRS and CDR2 YFSETQ. CDR3 region: CASSYSPFRASSYEQYF. The CDR3 nucleotides are TGCGCCAGCAGCTACTCTCCCTTCAGGGCGAGCTCCTACGAGCAGTACTTC.